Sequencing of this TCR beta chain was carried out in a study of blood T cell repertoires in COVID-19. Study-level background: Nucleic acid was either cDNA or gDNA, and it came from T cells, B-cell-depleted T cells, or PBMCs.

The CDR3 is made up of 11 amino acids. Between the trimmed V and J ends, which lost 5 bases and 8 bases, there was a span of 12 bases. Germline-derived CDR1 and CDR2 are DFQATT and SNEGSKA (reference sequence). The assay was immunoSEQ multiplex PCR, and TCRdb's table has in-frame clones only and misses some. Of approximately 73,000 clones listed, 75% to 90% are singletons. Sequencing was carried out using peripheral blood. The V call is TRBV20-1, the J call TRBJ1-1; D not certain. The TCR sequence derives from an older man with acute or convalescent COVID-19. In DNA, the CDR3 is TGCAGTGCTCCGTGGCTAGGAGAAGCTTTCTTT. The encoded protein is CSAPWLGEAFF.